The source of this T cell receptor beta chain is a study of T cell responses to AZD1222 COVID-19 vaccine. Sequencing was performed with immunoSEQ multiplex PCR; in TCRdb, only in-frame clones are kept and a portion is missing. Of 100,000 to 130,000 clones listed, 85% to 95% were seen once; the top ten hold 6.2%. Details on this clone: Its cognate antigen is unknown.

The CDR3 loop spans 15 amino acids. V was shortened by 2 bases and J by 5 bases, with 15 bases between the two germline ends. Looked up from germline, CDR1 is MNHEY and CDR2 is SVGAGI. Study-wide findings and caveats: Clonal diversity was possibly underestimated, and white British individuals and females predominated among donors.

The V gene is TRBV6-5, the J gene TRBJ2-5, with D perhaps TRBD1 (6 bases). This specimen was peripheral blood, taken 28 days after the second AZD1222 dose. The sequence was collected from an adult who received the AZD1222 COVID-19 vaccine. Here the CDR3 reads CASSYGTHGMETQYF. As DNA, the CDR3 is TGTGCCAGCAGTTACGGGACACATGGCATGGAGACCCAGTACTTC.